Shown below are 3 T cell receptor beta chains from a single sample sequenced in a study of shared clonotypes between healthy human individuals. Sequencing used immunoSEQ multiplex PCR; TCRdb keeps in-frame clones, though not all of them. Among over 850,000 clones listed, about 84% were seen once. Sequences were obtained from memory CD4+ T cells from PBMCs. Noted subset: CD45RA-negative fraction. These receptors all stem from a man aged 18 to 29 in good health. Some clones in this sample may be carry-over from other donors' samples.

V usage is TRBV11-2 and J usage is TRBJ2-5, with 9 nucleotides matching TRBD1. The germline gives CDR1 SGHAT, CDR2 FQNNGV. The CDR3 is made up of 19 amino acids. The J segment lost 1 base and the V segment lost 5 bases, leaving 17 bases of the junction unmatched. DNA of the CDR3: TGTGCCAGCAGCACGGATCGGACAGGGGCGAATCCCCTCCAAGAGACCCAGTACTTC. Translated, it gives CASSTDRTGANPLQETQYF.

The chain has TRBV11-2 and TRBJ2-5; TRBD2 agrees at 12 bases. Germline loops: CDR1 SGHAT, CDR2 FQNNGV. The V segment lost 5 bases and the J segment 5 bases; nucleotides outside the gene matches: 9. The CDR3 consists of 16 residues. CDR3 nucleotides: TGTGCCAGCAGCGCGGGACTAGCGGGCGCCGGGGAGACCCAGTACTTC. It specifies CASSAGLAGAGETQYF.

In its sample, this clone was seen many times. The same CDR3 is also encoded by other DNA sequences in this sample. The J gene is TRBJ2-5, the V gene TRBV19, with D uncertain. Germline V gives CDR1 LNHDA, CDR2 SQIVND (reference sequence). V was cut by 5 bases and J by 2 bases, with 6 bases left in between. The CDR3 is made up of 12 amino acids. This CDR3 is CASSRHQETQYF. In DNA form, the CDR3 reads TGTGCCAGTAGTCGGCATCAAGAGACCCAGTACTTC.